This TCR beta chain was documented in a study of lymphopenia after photon versus proton radiotherapy (dated by TCRdb to between 2018 and 2020). About the study as a whole: In patients with gastrointestinal tumors who developed high-grade lymphopenia, the study compared the immunological effects of photon radiation therapy with those of proton radiation therapy. The roughly 20 patients in the cohort had gastrointestinal tumors, were treated with either photon or proton therapy, and subsequently developed lymphopenia. The study aimed to characterize how the two radiation modalities differ in their impact on the immune system.

About this clone: Its antigen is still unknown. No quality values exist for individual bases; no much larger clone is one base distant.

The library came from the immunoSEQ multiplex PCR assay. T cell repertoires were profiled with deep sequencing of rearranged TCR beta loci together with multiparametric flow cytometry. This immuneACCESS table, as held by TCRdb, lists in-frame sequences with V and J called but not all clones. Of the missing ones, under half trace to an unresolved V gene in checked studies; the others have no known cause. Recorded for this sample are more than 45,000 clones; roughly 83% of them occurred a single time. Just over 2% of the sample is taken by the ten largest. What the study reported, not specific to this receptor: Across the cohort, an inverse correlation was found between a larger post-nadir drop in TCR diversity and overall survival time among patients who died. Relative stability during treatment was observed in proton-treated patients, whereas loss of naive T cells and TCR diversity and gain of effector/memory populations were observed in photon-treated patients. The authors looked at the survival association only in patients who died, and they framed better survival with proton therapy as a possibility rather than a demonstrated result. After the lymphocyte count nadir, oligoclonal expansion, especially of CD8+ Temra cells, was observed in photon-treated repertoires, and the drop in diversity was driven by this expansion.

From the cysteine through the phenylalanine, the CDR3 covers 14 amino acids. CDR3 DNA is the only sequence kept; it has 42 bases, read in frame from the first base. The germline ends are 17 bases apart after V is trimmed by 3 bases and J by 7 bases. Sequences SGHRS (CDR1) and YFSETQ (CDR2) are obtained from the germline V gene. The sequenced sample was peripheral blood, obtained from a patient treated with proton-based radiotherapy. The receptor was derived from a man aged 55 to 70 with pancreatic cancer. The sequence links TRBV5-1 to TRBJ2-7; the D gene may be TRBD1 or TRBD2, since each aligns over 5 bases. The CDR3 reads CASSYLEGFGEQYF. The DNA sequence reads TGCGCCAGCAGCTACCTCGAGGGGTTTGGAGAGCAGTACTTC.